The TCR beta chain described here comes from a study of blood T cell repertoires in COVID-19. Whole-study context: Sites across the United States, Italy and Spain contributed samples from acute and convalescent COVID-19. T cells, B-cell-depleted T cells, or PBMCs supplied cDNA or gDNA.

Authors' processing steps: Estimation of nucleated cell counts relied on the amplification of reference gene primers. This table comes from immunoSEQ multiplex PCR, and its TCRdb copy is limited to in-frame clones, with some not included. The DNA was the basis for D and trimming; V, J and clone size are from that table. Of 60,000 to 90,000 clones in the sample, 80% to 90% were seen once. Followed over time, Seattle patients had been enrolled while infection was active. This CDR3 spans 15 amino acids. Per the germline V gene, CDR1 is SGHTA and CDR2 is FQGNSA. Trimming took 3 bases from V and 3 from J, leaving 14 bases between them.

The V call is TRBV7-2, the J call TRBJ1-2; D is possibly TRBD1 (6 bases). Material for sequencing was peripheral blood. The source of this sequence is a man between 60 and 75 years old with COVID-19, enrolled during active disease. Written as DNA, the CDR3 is TGTGCCAGCAGCTTGTACGTTGGGGGCGACTATGGCTACACCTTC. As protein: CASSLYVGGDYGYTF.